What follows are 15 T cell receptor beta chains derived from one specimen sequenced in a study of blood T cell repertoires in COVID-19 (dated by TCRdb to 2020 to 2021). The method was the immunoSEQ multiplex PCR assay. The clones in this table, taken by TCRdb from immuneACCESS, are in-frame only. Not every clone is retained; where verified, under half of the shortfall comes from an unresolved V gene, and the cause of the rest is unknown. The sample yields approximately 250,000 clones; around 90% were counted once. 1% of the sample goes to the ten largest clones. Sequenced material: PBMCs or T cells enriched from blood (not recorded which). Receptors were obtained from a woman under 40 who had recovered from COVID-19.

V gene TRBV18 combines with J gene TRBJ1-3; no firm D call. The germline V gene encodes CDR1 KGHSH and CDR2 LQKENI. V lost 1 base and J lost 0, with 13 bases in between. This CDR3 has 17 residues. The CDR3 DNA is TGTGCCAGCTCACCACTGCCGAGGAGCAGCTCTGGAAACACCATATATTTT. This codes for CASSPLPRSSSGNTIYF.

V and J are TRBV4-3 and TRBJ1-4; D gene unclear. The germline gives CDR1 LGHNA, CDR2 YSLEER. V lost 1 base and J lost 0, with 12 bases in between. The CDR3 runs 17 residues. The CDR3 bases are TGCGCCAGCAGCCAAGGGGCAGGCTCCGCAACTAATGAAAAACTGTTTTTT. Translation gives CASSQGAGSATNEKLFF.

The chain uses TRBV9 and TRBJ1-2; D is ambiguous. The germline gives CDR1 SGDLS, CDR2 YYNGEE. Between the trimmed V and J ends, which lost 3 bases and 8 bases, there was a span of 14 bases. The length of the CDR3 is 13 residues. In nucleotides, the CDR3 is TGTGCCAGCAGCGACGGTCCTGCGCGGGGCTACACCTTC. As protein: CASSDGPARGYTF.

V and J are TRBV7-9 and TRBJ1-1; TRBD1 is a possible D gene (6 bases). The germline V and J ends were trimmed by 4 bases and 0 bases, with 12 bases remaining between them. This CDR3 has 15 residues. Per germline, CDR1 SEHNR and CDR2 FQNEAQ (reference sequence). This CDR3 is CASSYPRGVNTEAFF. The CDR3 coding sequence is TGTGCCAGCAGCTATCCCAGGGGTGTGAACACTGAAGCTTTCTTT.

The chain recombines TRBV5-1 with TRBJ2-1; TRBD1 is a possible D gene (6 bases). V gave up 4 bases and J gave up 1 base, with 18 bases separating them. The CDR3 contains 17 residues. Germline V gene data show CDR1 as SGHRS and CDR2 as YFSETQ. The CDR3: CASSRTRTGSSYNEQFF. The CDR3 nucleotides read TGCGCCAGCAGCCGGACGAGAACAGGGTCATCCTACAATGAGCAGTTCTTC. Using reference TRBV5-1 and TRBJ2-1 for the parts outside the CDR3, the full variable domain is KAGVTQTPRYLIKTRGQQVTLSCSPISGHRSVSWYQQTPGQGLQFLFEYFSETQRNKGNFPGRFSGRQFSNSRSEMNVSTLELGDSALYLCASSRTRTGSSYNEQFFGPGTRLTVL.

The chain combines TRBV20-1 with TRBJ2-1, with D unresolved. The CDR3 has 11 amino acids. V was cut by 3 bases and J by 7 bases, with 7 bases left in between. Per the germline V gene, CDR1 is DFQATT and CDR2 is SNEGSKA (reference sequence). The CDR3 DNA is TGCAGTGCTAGCTTAGTAAATGAGCAGTTCTTC. Its translation is CSASLVNEQFF.

V is TRBV28 and J is TRBJ1-4; D is undetermined. The CDR3 consists of 15 residues. V was shortened by 7 bases and J by 8 bases, with 20 bases between the two germline ends. Germline V gives CDR1 MDHEN, CDR2 SYDVKM. The CDR3 reads CASTVPYAGKEKLFF. The DNA of the CDR3 is TGTGCCAGCACCGTCCCCTATGCGGGGAAAGAAAAACTGTTTTTT. The full variable domain, rest sourced from reference TRBV28 and TRBJ1-4, is DVKVTQSSRYLVKRTGEKVFLECVQDMDHENMFWYRQDPGLGLRLIYFSYDVKMKEKGDIPEGYSVSREKKERFSLILESASTNQTSMYLCASTVPYAGKEKLFFGSGTQLSVL.

This chain links TRBV3-1 (or the pseudogene TRBV3-2) with TRBJ2-7, with TRBD1 as a possible D gene (5 bases). With 0 bases removed from V and 6 bases from J, the gap between germline ends came to 9 bases. The germline gives CDR1 LGHDT, CDR2 YNNKEL (reference sequence). The CDR3 loop spans 13 amino acids. CDR3 loop: CASSQDRTGEQYF. The CDR3 DNA reads TGTGCCAGCAGCCAAGATCGAACAGGCGAGCAGTACTTC.

The rearrangement joins TRBV11-1 to TRBJ2-2; D gene ambiguous. V was shortened by 3 bases and J by 0 bases, with 11 bases between the two germline ends. The germline V gene encodes CDR1 SGHAT and CDR2 FQDESV (reference sequence). This CDR3 comprises 16 residues. In DNA, the CDR3 is TGTGCCAGCAGCTTGAGACAAACCGCGAACACCGGGGAGCTGTTTTTT. Protein: CASSLRQTANTGELFF.

This clone was found once. The chain joins TRBV28 to TRBJ2-3, with 8 nucleotides matching TRBD2. CDR1 MDHEN and CDR2 SYDVKM come from the germline V gene. The CDR3 extends over 14 amino acids. Unmatched junction bases numbered 5, after V lost 7 bases and J lost 2 bases. The CDR3 sequence: CASNLLAATDTQYF. The CDR3 coding sequence is TGTGCCAGCAACCTACTAGCGGCCACAGATACGCAGTATTTT.

V is TRBV5-5 and J is TRBJ1-6; D uncertain. The germline V gene has CDR1 SGHKS and CDR2 YYEKEE (reference sequence). V was cut by 8 bases and J by 7 bases, with 10 bases left in between. The CDR3 extends over 12 amino acids. This CDR3 reads CARNTGNSPLHF. The CDR3 DNA follows: TGTGCCAGGAATACGGGGAATTCACCCCTCCACTTT.

This clone came up once. The chain combines TRBV7-2 with TRBJ1-1, with 10 bases aligning to TRBD1. The CDR3 sequence is 14 residues long. Trimming at V came to 1 base and at J to 6 bases, leaving 2 bases not matched to a gene. Germline V lookup: CDR1 SGHTA, CDR2 FQGNSA. This CDR3 is CASSLEGTGAEAFF. In DNA form, the CDR3 reads TGTGCCAGCAGCTTAGAAGGGACAGGGGCTGAAGCTTTCTTT.

This clone was detected once. V is TRBV18 and J is TRBJ2-5; tentatively, D is TRBD2 (5 bases). Germline assignment: CDR1 KGHSH and CDR2 LQKENI. The CDR3 sequence is 13 residues long. V shed 6 bases and J shed 2 bases, with 10 bases lying between them. The CDR3 DNA reads as TGTGCCAGCTCCCCCCGGGATCAAGAGACCCAGTACTTC. Its protein product is CASSPRDQETQYF.

V usage is TRBV7-2 and J usage is TRBJ2-1; TRBD2 matches at 11 bases. CDR1 and CDR2 (germline): SGHTA, FQGNSA. After removal of 6 bases from V and 7 bases from J, the junction contained 8 bases not matched to a gene. CDR3 length: 15 amino acids. The CDR3: CASSLSGRASNEQFF. CDR3 coding DNA: TGTGCCAGCAGTCTTAGCGGGAGGGCCTCTAATGAGCAGTTCTTC.

Regarding this clone: The same CDR3 arises from other DNA sequences in this sample as well. The rearrangement links TRBV27 to TRBJ2-7; 9 nucleotides agree with TRBD2. Germline CDR1 reads MNHEY; CDR2 reads SMNVEV (reference sequence). The CDR3 is 16 residues long. Unmatched junction bases numbered 8, after V lost 1 base and J lost 4 bases. The CDR3 loop reads CASSLLLAGGPYEQYF. CDR3 bases: TGTGCCAGCAGTTTATTGCTGGCGGGAGGGCCGTACGAGCAGTACTTC.